The 25 T cell receptor beta chains below were found in one sample sequenced in a study of neoadjuvant anti-PD-1 for oral cavity cancer. Time point given: after neoadjuvant nivolumab, at surgical resection. Sequencing was performed with immunoSEQ multiplex PCR; in TCRdb, only in-frame clones are kept and a portion is missing. Among some 33,000 clones listed, around four fifths were seen once. Sequencing used PBMCs, obtained after nivolumab (anti-PD-1) treatment. The receptors were sampled from a person between 40 and 80 years old with oral cavity squamous cell carcinoma.

This rearrangement joins TRBV6-5 to TRBJ1-1; TRBD1 agrees at 8 bases. The CDR3 is 14 residues long. Germline V CDR1 and CDR2: MNHEY, SVGAGI. V gave up 2 bases and J gave up 6 bases; unmatched junction bases: 5. CDR3 amino acids: CASSYPGGQAEAFF. CDR3 DNA sequence: TGTGCCAGCAGTTACCCTGGGGGACAGGCTGAAGCTTTCTTT.

The CDR3 spells CASSSTTGGLNTEAFF. The CDR3 DNA follows: TGTGCCAGCAGTTCAACGACAGGGGGACTGAACACTGAAGCTTTCTTT. This chain joins TRBV6-6 and TRBJ1-1; 9 nucleotides agree with TRBD1. Germline CDR1 MNHNY, CDR2 SVGAGI (reference sequence). Trimming took 4 bases from V and 0 from J; bases not matched to a gene: 6. The CDR3 contains 16 residues.

CDR3 in amino acids: CASSFTPGTGGFNEQFF. The CDR3 DNA follows: TGTGCCAGCAGCTTTACTCCCGGGACAGGGGGTTTCAATGAGCAGTTCTTC. V is TRBV7-2 and J is TRBJ2-1, with 11 bases aligning to TRBD1. This CDR3 spans 17 amino acids. The V and J ends lost 3 bases and 6 bases, in that order; junction bases with no gene match: 10. The germline CDR1 and CDR2 sequences are SGHTA and FQGNSA.

This clone appeared once. V and J are TRBV5-4 and TRBJ2-7; D gene unclear. The V and J ends lost 1 base and 6 bases respectively, with 17 bases between them. The CDR3 is made up of 15 amino acids. CDR1 is SGHNT, CDR2 YYREEE, per germline (reference sequence). The CDR3 DNA follows: TGTGCCAGCAGCTTGCCGGGCTCCGTCTCCCGCGAGCAGTACTTC. It specifies CASSLPGSVSREQYF.

The V gene is TRBV30, the J gene TRBJ1-5; possible D gene TRBD1, 5 bases. Germline assignment: CDR1 GTSNPN and CDR2 SVGIG (reference sequence). V lost 5 bases and J lost 0, with 14 bases in between. The CDR3 sequence is 15 residues long. The DNA of the CDR3 is TGTGCCTGGGGCCGGGACTCGACTAGCAATCAGCCCCAGCATTTT. Translated: CAWGRDSTSNQPQHF.

V usage is TRBV6-1 and J usage is TRBJ2-7; 11 bases align to TRBD1. The CDR3 has 15 residues. CDR1 and CDR2 from the germline V gene are MNHNS and SASEGT. V lost 6 bases to trimming and J lost 1 base; unmatched junction nucleotides: 5. The CDR3 loop is CASRQGQGASYEQYF. CDR3 sequence (DNA): TGTGCCAGCAGGCAAGGACAGGGGGCATCCTACGAGCAGTACTTC.

This clone was seen a handful of times. The chain links TRBV10-2 to TRBJ2-5; a possible D gene is TRBD2 (6 bases). Trimming removed 3 bases at V and 2 bases at J, with 13 bases between. The CDR3 spans 15 residues. CDR1 WSHSY and CDR2 SAAADI come from the germline V gene. CDR3 sequence (DNA): TGCGCCAGCAGTGAATATGGGACTCCGCAAGAGACCCAGTACTTC. It specifies CASSEYGTPQETQYF.

The CDR3 loop reads CAWKPKRAEKLFF. The CDR3 bases are TGTGCGTGGAAGCCAAAGAGGGCAGAAAAACTGTTTTTT. J is TRBJ1-4 and V is TRBV5-3; D unclear. TRBV5-3 is annotated as an ORF whose role is uncertain. This CDR3 is 13 amino acids long.

V is TRBV9 and J is TRBJ2-2; 9 bases align to TRBD2. Germline lookup yields CDR1 SGDLS and CDR2 YYNGEE. J lost 7 bases, V lost 4 bases, and 11 bases had no gene match. The CDR3 consists of 16 residues. CDR3 DNA sequence: TGTGCCAGCAGCCCCCGGGGTAGCGGGGGTCGCGGGGAGCTGTTTTTT. It yields the protein CASSPRGSGGRGELFF. Looking up the rest from reference TRBV9 and TRBJ2-2 gives the full variable domain: DSGVTQTPKHLITATGQRVTLRCSPRSGDLSVYWYQQSLDQGLQFLIQYYNGEERAKGNILERFSAQQFPDLHSELNLSSLELGDSALYFCASSPRGSGGRGELFFGEGSRLTVL.

This chain connects TRBV5-4 to TRBJ2-5; 7 nucleotides line up with TRBD2. The CDR3 sequence is 15 residues long. V shed 1 base and J 4 bases; nucleotides not matched to a gene: 7. CDR1 and CDR2 from the germline V gene are SGHNT and YYREEE (reference sequence). The DNA of the CDR3 is TGTGCCAGCAGCTTGTCGGGGGGTACAGGAGAGACCCAGTACTTC. It specifies CASSLSGGTGETQYF.

The chain has TRBV5-4 and TRBJ1-2; D call uncertain. The length of the CDR3 is 14 residues. Germline lookup yields CDR1 SGHNT and CDR2 YYREEE (reference sequence). The germline V and J ends were trimmed by 1 base and 7 bases, with 14 bases remaining between them. The CDR3 nucleotides are TGTGCCAGCAGCTTGAATTGGGTGTTAGGTGGCTACACCTTC. Amino acids: CASSLNWVLGGYTF. Full variable domain (remainder filled in from reference TRBV5-4 and TRBJ1-2): ETGVTQSPTHLIKTRGQQVTLRCSSQSGHNTVSWYQQALGQGPQFIFQYYREEENGRGNFPPRFSGLQFPNYSSELNVNALELDDSALYLCASSLNWVLGGYTFGSGTRLTVV.

The chain combines TRBV6-1 with TRBJ1-2; D ambiguous. Germline values: CDR1 MNHNS, CDR2 SASEGT. The CDR3 consists of 12 residues. Trimming took off 7 bases at V and 3 bases at J, with 9 bases between the two ends. The CDR3 here is CASTRAHYGYTF. CDR3 nucleotides: TGTGCCAGCACTCGGGCCCACTATGGCTACACCTTC.

The CDR3 region has the DNA TGTGCCAGAAGCTGGGCGGGGGCCGGCACTGAAGCTTTCTTT. Translated, it gives CARSWAGAGTEAFF. The chain joins TRBV5-3 to TRBJ1-1; maybe TRBD1 (6 bases). TRBV5-3 is classed as an ORF, of uncertain function. The length of the CDR3 is 14 residues. V was clipped by 3 bases and J by 4 bases, with 13 bases between them.

The rearrangement uses TRBV9 and TRBJ1-6, with TRBD1 matching over 9 bases. V dropped 3 bases and J dropped 0; count of bases not matched to a gene: 10. Germline V gene sequence: CDR1 SGDLS, CDR2 YYNGEE. The CDR3 runs to 19 residues. The CDR3 here is CASSGPGTGIGSYNSPLHF. The CDR3 nucleotides are TGTGCCAGCAGCGGTCCCGGGACAGGGATCGGCTCCTATAATTCACCCCTCCACTTT.

This clone was seen a single time. The chain combines TRBV4-3 with TRBJ1-4, with D possibly TRBD1 on 5 matching bases. Per the germline V gene, CDR1 is LGHNA and CDR2 is YSLEER. V was pared by 0 bases and J by 4 bases, with 12 bases between. The CDR3 sequence is 16 residues long. The CDR3 DNA reads as TGCGCCAGCAGCCAAGAGCCCCCAGGGTTTAATGAAAAACTGTTTTTT. It encodes CASSQEPPGFNEKLFF.

This clone occurred once. The gene calls are TRBV5-1 and TRBJ1-2, with TRBD1 as a possible D gene (5 bases). V was cut by 4 bases and J by 4 bases, with 8 bases left in between. This CDR3 comprises 12 residues. Per the germline V gene, CDR1 is SGHRS and CDR2 is YFSETQ. The CDR3 region is CASSPDSYGYTF. The CDR3 DNA reads as TGCGCCAGCAGCCCAGACAGCTATGGCTACACCTTC.

The chain joins TRBV7-2 to TRBJ2-7, with TRBD1 identical over 10 bases. V trimming: 7 bases; J trimming: 5 bases; junction bases outside the gene matches: 5. CDR1 SGHTA and CDR2 FQGNSA come from the germline V gene. The CDR3 is 13 amino acids. Here the CDR3 DNA reads TGTGCCAGCAACCGGGACAGGGGTAACGAGCAGTACTTC. It translates to CASNRDRGNEQYF.

This clone was found once. The V and J genes are TRBV7-8 and TRBJ2-1; the match to TRBD1 covers 7 bases. The CDR3 loop spans 15 amino acids. Germline V gene lookup returns CDR1 SGHVS and CDR2 FQNEAQ. The junction had 8 bases not matched to a gene; V was cut back by 5 bases and J by 4 bases. The CDR3 loop is CASSPRQGRYNEQFF. CDR3 nucleotides: TGTGCCAGCAGCCCCCGACAGGGCAGATACAATGAGCAGTTCTTC.

CDR3 in DNA: TGCGCCAGCAGCTTGGCCCAGGAAGAGCAGTACTTC. Protein: CASSLAQEEQYF. The chain recombines TRBV5-1 with TRBJ2-7; D is unresolved. CDR1 and CDR2 (germline): SGHRS, YFSETQ. This CDR3 contains 12 residues. V shed 0 bases and J shed 7 bases, with 8 bases lying between them.

The chain employs TRBV9 and TRBJ2-1; either TRBD1 or TRBD2 may supply D (5 bases each). CDR3 size: 18 residues. V was shortened by 3 bases and J by 7 bases, with 26 bases between the two germline ends. The V gene's germline CDR1 is SGDLS and CDR2 YYNGEE. CDR3 in DNA: TGTGCCAGCAGCGCGCAGGGTCGGGAAACTGCCAGGTTGAATGAGCAGTTCTTC. This sequence encodes CASSAQGRETARLNEQFF.

The V gene is TRBV27, the J gene TRBJ2-2, with D possibly TRBD2 on 6 matching bases. The CDR3 has 14 residues. Germline CDR1 MNHEY, CDR2 SMNVEV (reference sequence). The germline V and J ends were trimmed by 2 bases and 4 bases, with 8 bases remaining between them. CDR3 DNA sequence: TGTGCCAGCAGTTTACAGGGACTCACCGGGGAGCTGTTTTTT. It specifies CASSLQGLTGELFF.

This chain connects TRBV5-4 to TRBJ1-2; no clear D gene. Between the trimmed V and J ends, which lost 0 bases and 3 bases, there was a span of 12 bases. CDR1 SGHNT and CDR2 YYREEE come from the germline V gene (reference sequence). The CDR3 consists of 15 residues. The CDR3 spells CASSLGSDGDYGYTF. The CDR3, as DNA: TGTGCCAGCAGCTTGGGATCGGACGGTGACTATGGCTACACCTTC.

V gene TRBV6-1 combines with J gene TRBJ2-7; 9 bases match TRBD1. Unmatched junction bases numbered 10, after V lost 6 bases and J lost 4 bases. From germline, CDR1 is MNHNS and CDR2 SASEGT. This CDR3 is built from 15 residues. CDR3 bases: TGTGCCAGCAGACCCACAGGGGGCGGGAGTTACGAGCAGTACTTC. Translation gives CASRPTGGGSYEQYF.

The rearrangement joins TRBV6-1 to TRBJ2-7; 12 bases fit TRBD1. The CDR3 is 14 amino acids. Germline V gives CDR1 MNHNS, CDR2 SASEGT. V was pared by 8 bases and J by 5 bases, with 7 bases of the junction left unmatched. CDR3 sequence reads: CASPRGQGAHEQYF. CDR3 coding DNA: TGTGCCAGCCCCCGGGGACAGGGGGCGCACGAGCAGTACTTC.

This clone was detected only a few times. The rearrangement uses TRBV6-1 and TRBJ1-5; possibly TRBD1 for D (6 bases). Trimming took off 6 bases at V and 1 base at J, with 10 bases between the two ends. The CDR3 is 14 amino acids. CDR1 MNHNS and CDR2 SASEGT come from the germline V gene. CDR3 amino acids: CASRAGASNQPQHF. CDR3 nucleotide sequence: TGTGCCAGCAGGGCAGGGGCCAGCAATCAGCCCCAGCATTTT.